This T cell receptor (beta chain) was observed in a study of tumor-infiltrating lymphocytes in primary liver carcinoma. About the research overall: Samples returned roughly 3.65 to 7.5 million productive TCRbeta reads, a yield that was similar across tissue types.

This clonotype was seen more than once but under ten times. Its antigen is still unknown. One end of the junction is discordant with germline, which a read error may explain. General observations from the study: For tumor-adjacent and tumor-blood pairs, overlap was less than that seen for tumor region pairs. Blood had a significantly lower top-250-clone fraction than tumors did (p = 0.039).

Co-extracting RNA and DNA was done with about 20-34 mg of unsorted bulk tissue as input. Chronic HBV infection, which was untreated, was present in the patients. CDR3 length equals 16 residues. The V gene's germline CDR1 is SGDLS and CDR2 YYNGEE. cDNA specific to TCR beta was made from approximately 0.55 ug of total RNA, with a constant-region primer employed for priming. Sequencing libraries for TCR beta derived from three nested multiplex PCR rounds that used slightly modified ARM-PCR. Two initial PCR rounds of roughly 10 cycles each paired TRBV1-TRBV30 forward primers with a C-beta reverse primer. TCRdb analysed the multiplex PCR reads with MiXCR anew, one entry per CDR3 protein. The table has about 66,000 distinct CDR3 sequences, roughly two thirds seen once.

The TCR originated in a man aged 35-49 years with primary liver carcinoma and hepatitis B virus infection. The rearrangement uses TRBV9 and TRBJ2-1; 10 bases map to TRBD1. Material: liver tumor tissue from sampling region 4. The sample's subset: tumor region T4, right-lateral pole. The CDR3 is CANSEGRDRGFNEQFF. CDR3 sequence (DNA): TGTGCCAACAGCGAGGGGCGGGACAGGGGTTTCAATGAGCAGTTCTTC.